Listed here are 25 T cell receptor beta chains from one sample, sequenced in a study of T cells in Graves' hyperthyroidism and ophthalmopathy (dated by TCRdb to the late 2010s). The library was prepared using multiplex PCR. TCRdb shows the sequencer as Illumina HiSeq 2000. Amplification of TCR beta CDR3 regions was carried out from RNA transcripts. The TCR CDR3 was subjected to a first round of RT-PCR using the HTBI primer set and the Qiagen OneStep RT-PCR kit. TCRdb passed the public sequencing reads through fastp at Q25 and MiXCR, retaining productive beta sequences. Duplicate CDR3 protein sequences are folded into a single record with the most common DNA and genes. In all, the sample holds around 430,000 distinct CDR3 sequences, and just under 15% of those were seen once. Approximately 29% of the sample belongs to the ten largest clones. Sequencing input: blood. Every receptor here comes from a woman aged 30 to 39 with Graves' hyperthyroidism.

Ten or more counts support this clonotype. The rearrangement links TRBV18 to TRBJ1-1; D remains ambiguous. Trimming removed 2 bases from V and 1 base from J, with 8 bases in between. Germline CDR1 reads KGHSH; CDR2 reads LQKENI. The CDR3 extends over 14 amino acids. CDR3 residues: CASSPGLANTEAFF. The CDR3 coding sequence is TGTGCCAGCTCACCAGGATTGGCGAACACTGAAGCTTTCTTT.

Ten or more counts support this clonotype. The chain is built from TRBV5-5 and TRBJ2-7; 11 bases agree with TRBD2. With 4 bases clipped from V and 0 bases from J, the junction kept 9 bases outside the gene matches. Germline-derived CDR1 and CDR2 are SGHKS and YYEKEE (reference sequence). This CDR3 comprises 17 residues. In DNA, the CDR3 is TGTGCCAGCAGCGAGCTCCATAGCGGGAGGGTCTCCTACGAGCAGTACTTC. Its translation: CASSELHSGRVSYEQYF.

The chain has TRBV30 and TRBJ2-3; D may be TRBD2 (5 bases). Germline V gene sequence: CDR1 GTSNPN, CDR2 SVGIG (reference sequence). The CDR3 sequence is 13 residues long. Between the trimmed V and J ends, which lost 5 bases and 6 bases, there was a span of 15 bases. CDR3 residues: CAWANTVADTQYF. The CDR3 DNA sequence: TGTGCCTGGGCTAATACTGTAGCGGATACGCAGTATTTT.

There are many counts of this clonotype. The chain is built from TRBV7-9 and TRBJ1-1; D remains ambiguous. The V end was cut by 0 bases, the J end by 2 bases, with 10 bases between. Germline V CDR1 and CDR2: SEHNR, FQNEAQ (reference sequence). The CDR3 length is 15 residues. CDR3 bases: TGTGCCAGCAGCTTAGCTAAGACACCTAACACTGAAGCTTTCTTT. As protein: CASSLAKTPNTEAFF.

The V gene is TRBV4-2, the J gene TRBJ2-5, with TRBD2 identical over 7 bases. Germline assignment: CDR1 LGHNA and CDR2 YNFKEQ. V shed 3 bases and J 4 bases; nucleotides not matched to a gene: 11. The length of the CDR3 is 16 residues. The CDR3 protein is CASSHEAGTTRETQYF. For the CDR3, the DNA is TGTGCCAGCAGCCATGAGGCCGGGACTACTAGAGAGACCCAGTACTTC.

In its sample, this clonotype was seen many times. The chain has TRBV15 and TRBJ2-1; 10 nucleotides match TRBD1. The V segment lost 0 bases and the J segment 8 bases; nucleotides outside the gene matches: 4. Germline V gene lookup returns CDR1 LNHNV and CDR2 YYDKDF (reference sequence). The CDR3 has 15 residues. CDR3 amino acids: CATSRDGTGEDEQFF. The DNA of the CDR3 is TGTGCCACCAGCAGAGATGGGACAGGGGAGGATGAGCAGTTCTTC.

The V and J genes are TRBV19 and TRBJ2-7; D may be TRBD1 or TRBD2 (6 bases each). Germline-derived CDR1 and CDR2 are LNHDA and SQIVND (reference sequence). V was trimmed by 8 bases and J by 2 bases, leaving 13 bases between them. The CDR3 has 13 residues. The CDR3 DNA follows: TGTGCCAGTGCGGGGACACCGACCTACGAGCAGTACTTC. This translates into CASAGTPTYEQYF.

The rearrangement links TRBV6-2 or TRBV6-3 to TRBJ2-1, with D maybe TRBD1 (6 bases). V was shortened by 0 bases and J by 3 bases, with 12 bases between the two germline ends. Germline CDR1 and CDR2: MNHEY and SVGEGT. CDR3 length equals 16 residues. The CDR3 reads CASSYSSGALYNEQFF. CDR3 in DNA: TGTGCCAGCAGTTACTCGTCAGGGGCCCTCTACAATGAGCAGTTCTTC.

This clonotype was picked up a small number of times. CDR3 coding DNA: TGTGCCAGCAGCGTAGCTGTAGCAGCAGATACGCAGTATTTT. Translating gives CASSVAVAADTQYF. The V and J genes are TRBV9 and TRBJ2-3; no definite D call. The V end was cut by 0 bases, the J end by 4 bases, with 9 bases between. In germline, CDR1 is SGDLS, CDR2 YYNGEE. CDR3 length: 14 residues.

The chain is built from TRBV10-1 and TRBJ2-3; D gene unclear. Germline V CDR1 and CDR2: WNHNN, SYGVQD (reference sequence). This CDR3 spans 17 amino acids. Trimming stripped 3 bases from V and 5 bases from J, with 21 bases between. CDR3 amino acids: CASSESRSADWGDTQYF. The DNA for the CDR3 is TGCGCCAGCAGTGAATCCCGATCCGCTGATTGGGGAGATACGCAGTATTTT.

This clonotype occurred many times. The chain joins TRBV28 to TRBJ2-7, with 9 bases matching TRBD1. CDR1 and CDR2 (germline): MDHEN, SYDVKM. Unmatched junction bases numbered 4, after V lost 1 base and J lost 6 bases. The CDR3 loop spans 14 amino acids. CDR3 bases: TGTGCCAGCAGTTTATCTGGGGACAGGGTCGAGCAGTACTTC. Protein sequence: CASSLSGDRVEQYF. Using reference TRBV28 and TRBJ2-7 for the parts outside the CDR3, the full variable domain is DVKVTQSSRYLVKRTGEKVFLECVQDMDHENMFWYRQDPGLGLRLIYFSYDVKMKEKGDIPEGYSVSREKKERFSLILESASTNQTSMYLCASSLSGDRVEQYFGPGTRLTVT.

This clonotype was observed a handful of times. J is TRBJ2-3 and V is TRBV20-1, with a weak D call TRBD1 (6 bases). The length of the CDR3 is 15 residues. V was shortened by 0 bases and J by 3 bases, with 13 bases between the two germline ends. The germline V gene has CDR1 DFQATT and CDR2 SNEGSKA (reference sequence). The CDR3 protein is CSARDLGAPTDTQYF. The CDR3 DNA sequence: TGCAGTGCTAGAGATTTGGGGGCGCCGACAGATACGCAGTATTTT.

This clonotype was seen repeatedly, ten times or more. The chain carries TRBV7-8 and TRBJ2-5, with 9 bases identical to TRBD1. Germline CDR1 SGHVS, CDR2 FQNEAQ. The CDR3 totals 15 residues. V shed 1 base and J 11 bases; nucleotides not matched to a gene: 11. CDR3 nucleotide sequence: TGTGCCAGCAGCTTAGAGGGGGGGACAGGGTTGCCTCAGTACTTC. Amino acid sequence: CASSLEGGTGLPQYF. Drawing the rest from reference TRBV7-8 and TRBJ2-5, the complete variable domain is GAGVSQSPRYKVAKRGQDVALRCDPISGHVSLFWYQQALGQGPEFLTYFQNEAQLDKSGLPSDRFFAERPEGSVSTLKIQRTQQEDSAVYLCASSLEGGTGLPQYFGPGTRLLVL.

This clonotype occurred many times. The V gene is TRBV12-3 or TRBV12-4, the J gene TRBJ2-7; a weak D match, TRBD2 (6 bases). The CDR3 is 13 amino acids. V was pared by 0 bases and J by 7 bases, with 10 bases between. As DNA, the CDR3 is TGTGCCAGCAGTTTAGCGGGACGGGGGGAGCAGTACTTC. This encodes CASSLAGRGEQYF.

The gene calls are TRBV29-1 and TRBJ2-2; D call uncertain. Germline V gives CDR1 SQVTM, CDR2 ANQGSEA. V lost 7 bases to trimming and J lost 1 base, with 16 bases between them. This CDR3 comprises 15 residues. CDR3 protein: CSAGGGEVNTGELFF. The CDR3 DNA reads TGCAGCGCTGGCGGCGGAGAGGTGAACACCGGGGAGCTGTTTTTT.

This clonotype was counted only a few times. The V and J genes are TRBV19 and TRBJ1-5; unclear D gene. The germline V gene encodes CDR1 LNHDA and CDR2 SQIVND (reference sequence). Trimming left V 3 bases short and J 4 bases short, with 16 bases between. This CDR3 region has 16 residues. The CDR3 bases are TGTGCCAGTAGTATCTACTGGGGAGTTGGGAATCAGCCCCAGCATTTT. As protein: CASSIYWGVGNQPQHF. Using reference TRBV19 and TRBJ1-5 for the parts outside the CDR3, the full variable domain is DGGITQSPKYLFRKEGQNVTLSCEQNLNHDAMYWYRQDPGQGLRLIYYSQIVNDFQKGDIAEGYSVSREKKESFPLTVTSAQKNPTAFYLCASSIYWGVGNQPQHFGDGTRLSIL.

This clonotype showed up many times. V usage is TRBV7-9 and J usage is TRBJ2-1, with TRBD1 identical over 10 bases. CDR3 length: 16 residues. J gave up 7 bases and V 5 bases, and 11 bases lay outside the gene matches. Germline CDR1 reads SEHNR; CDR2 reads FQNEAQ (reference sequence). The CDR3 DNA is TGTGCCAGCAGCACCCGACCGGGACAGGGGTTGAATGAGCAGTTCTTC. Its protein product is CASSTRPGQGLNEQFF. Looking up the rest from reference TRBV7-9 and TRBJ2-1 gives the full variable domain: DTGVSQNPRHKITKRGQNVTFRCDPISEHNRLYWYRQTLGQGPEFLTYFQNEAQLEKSRLLSDRFSAERPKGSFSTLEIQRTEQGDSAMYLCASSTRPGQGLNEQFFGPGTRLTVL.

J is TRBJ2-7 and V is TRBV9; 7 nucleotides align to TRBD2. Trimming removed 3 bases from V and 3 bases from J; junction bases left unmatched: 9. There are 15 residues in the CDR3. Germline CDR1 and CDR2: SGDLS and YYNGEE. This CDR3 reads CASSAGRDYYYEQYF. CDR3 coding DNA: TGTGCCAGCAGCGCCGGTCGGGACTACTACTACGAGCAGTACTTC.

The chain joins TRBV6-2 or TRBV6-3 to TRBJ1-4, with no clear D. This CDR3 contains 14 residues. V lost 4 bases, J lost 7 bases, and 13 bases lay in between. CDR1 is MNHEY, CDR2 SVGEGT, per germline. The CDR3 region is CASSLRTTREKLFF. CDR3 DNA sequence: TGTGCCAGCAGTTTAAGGACGACCCGTGAAAAACTGTTTTTT.

This clonotype was seen only a few times. V and J are TRBV5-1 and TRBJ2-2, with 7 bases lining up with TRBD2. Germline CDR1 and CDR2: SGHRS and YFSETQ. V gave up 2 bases and J gave up 2 bases; unmatched junction bases: 6. The CDR3 covers 16 residues. CDR3 residues: CASSFPSGQNTGELFF. CDR3 nucleotide sequence: TGCGCCAGCAGCTTTCCTAGCGGCCAAAACACCGGGGAGCTGTTTTTT. The full variable domain, completed using reference TRBV5-1 and TRBJ2-2, is KAGVTQTPRYLIKTRGQQVTLSCSPISGHRSVSWYQQTPGQGLQFLFEYFSETQRNKGNFPGRFSGRQFSNSRSEMNVSTLELGDSALYLCASSFPSGQNTGELFFGEGSRLTVL.

This chain connects TRBV28 to TRBJ1-1; D is unresolved. V was pared by 8 bases and J by 7 bases, with 8 bases between. Germline V gene lookup returns CDR1 MDHEN and CDR2 SYDVKM. The CDR3 runs to 10 residues. The CDR3: CASGTNEAFF. Written as DNA, the CDR3 is TGTGCCAGCGGAACCAATGAAGCTTTCTTT.

The V call is TRBV3-1, the J call TRBJ1-1, with D unresolved. The V gene lost 1 base and the J gene lost 6 bases, with 9 bases spanning the gap. CDR1 LGHDT and CDR2 YNNKEL come from the germline V gene (reference sequence). The length of the CDR3 is 13 residues. The CDR3 DNA reads as TGTGCCAGCAGCCAAGTTCAAGCGGCTGAAGCTTTCTTT. Translating it yields CASSQVQAAEAFF. Based on the CDR3 plus reference TRBV3-1 and TRBJ1-1, the full variable domain is DTAVSQTPKYLVTQMGNDKSIKCEQNLGHDTMYWYKQDSKKFLKIMFSYNNKELIINETVPNRFSPKSPDKAHLNLHINSLELGDSAVYFCASSQVQAAEAFFGQGTRLTVV.

This clonotype was seen a handful of times. This sequence joins TRBV20-1 and TRBJ1-5; 10 bases are shared with TRBD1. CDR1 and CDR2 from the germline V gene are DFQATT and SNEGSKA (reference sequence). Germline trimming cut 0 bases from V and 2 bases from J; bases unmatched to any gene: 10. The CDR3 is 18 residues long. The CDR3 DNA is TGCAGTGCTAGAGATTTGGGACAGGGGCCTTGGGGCAATCAGCCCCAGCATTTT. This encodes CSARDLGQGPWGNQPQHF.

The chain has TRBV2 and TRBJ2-3; a possible D gene is TRBD1 (5 bases). This CDR3 spans 11 amino acids. V was trimmed by 9 bases and J by 6 bases, leaving 10 bases between them. The germline V gene encodes CDR1 SNHLY and CDR2 FYNNEI. CDR3 protein: CARDQGDTQYF. CDR3 coding DNA: TGTGCCAGGGACCAGGGTGATACGCAGTATTTT.

This clonotype was recorded at least ten times. V and J are TRBV5-1 and TRBJ2-1; 8 bases match TRBD2. V was pared by 0 bases and J by 4 bases, with 6 bases of the junction left unmatched. This CDR3 is 16 amino acids long. Germline CDR1 is SGHRS and CDR2 is YFSETQ. In nucleotides, the CDR3 is TGCGCCAGCAGCTTGGGTTGGACTAGCATTTACAATGAGCAGTTCTTC. This codes for CASSLGWTSIYNEQFF.